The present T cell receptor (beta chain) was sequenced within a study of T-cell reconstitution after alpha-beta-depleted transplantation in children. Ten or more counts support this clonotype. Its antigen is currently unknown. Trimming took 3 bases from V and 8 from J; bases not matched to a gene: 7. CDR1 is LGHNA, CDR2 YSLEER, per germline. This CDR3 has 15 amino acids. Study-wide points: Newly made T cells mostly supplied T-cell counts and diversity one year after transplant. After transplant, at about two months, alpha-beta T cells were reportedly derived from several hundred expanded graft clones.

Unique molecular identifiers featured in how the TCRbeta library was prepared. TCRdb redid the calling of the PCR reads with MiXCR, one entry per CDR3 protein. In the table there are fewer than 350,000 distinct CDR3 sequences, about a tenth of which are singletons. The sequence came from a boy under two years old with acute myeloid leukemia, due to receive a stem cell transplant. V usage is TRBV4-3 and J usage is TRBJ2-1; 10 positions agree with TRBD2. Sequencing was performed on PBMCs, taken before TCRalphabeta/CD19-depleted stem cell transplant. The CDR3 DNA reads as TGCGCCAGCAGCCAGGGGGCTAGCGGGAGTCATGAGCAGTTCTTC. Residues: CASSQGASGSHEQFF.